This TCR beta chain is from a study of blood T cells in healthy people across ages. V was clipped by 4 bases and J by 12 bases; unmatched bases: 8. CDR1 is SGHRS, CDR2 YFSETQ, per germline. This CDR3 contains 14 residues. For the second PCR, which ran for 7 to 11 cycles, a sample-barcoded 5' primer and a J-beta primer mix were used. No fewer than 3 million CDR3-containing paired-end reads came from each sample. TCRdb itself ran the 5' RACE reads through MiXCR, one entry per CDR3 protein. The sample lists fewer than 950,000 distinct CDR3 sequences, about 55% seen once, with about 42% in the top ten. The source is a man older than 75 in good health. The specimen was blood. The rearrangement joins TRBV5-1 to TRBJ2-1; 12 bases are a match to TRBD2. CDR3 coding DNA: TGCGCCAGCAGCCCGGAAGGGACTAGCGGGTGGCAGTTCTTC. It encodes CASSPEGTSGWQFF.